The TCR beta chain described here comes from a study of regulatory T cells in long-lasting Graves disease. General study points: Examination was confined to peripheral blood, excluding thyroid tissue.

The trim removed 2 bases at V and 3 bases at J, leaving 2 bases unmatched. CDR3 size: 14 residues. Germline loops: CDR1 SGDLS, CDR2 YYNGEE. Both iRepertoire HTBI primers and Arm-PCR of CDR3 regions were used to build the TCR beta libraries. TCRdb fed the multiplex PCR reads into MiXCR, producing one record per CDR3 protein. The top ten clones hold approximately 30% of a sample with 350,000 to 450,000 distinct CDR3 sequences, over 15% of them seen once. This clonotype was observed a few times. Its specificity is not known. This sample's time point: newly diagnosed GD, antithyroid drugs for less than 3 months. Preparation of the TCR library used RNA extracted from PBMCs. These data were likewise used in another study, on T cells in Graves' hyperthyroidism and ophthalmopathy. According to that study: Those with hyperthyroidism were 18 to 65 years old, newly diagnosed, and ill for under 2 months. Pregnant or lactating patients were excluded, as were those with uncontrolled infection or other autoimmune disease. A first-round RT-PCR of the TCR CDR3 used the HTBI primer set.

The clonotype was recovered from a man aged 35 to 55 with Graves disease. The specimen comprised peripheral blood mononuclear cells (PBMCs), sampled at new diagnosis, from a patient treated with antithyroid drugs. This chain joins TRBV9 and TRBJ2-1; 7 bases map to TRBD1. The CDR3 protein is CASSVPGGYNEQFF. The CDR3 nucleotides read TGTGCCAGCAGCGTTCCAGGGGGCTACAATGAGCAGTTCTTC.